The 29 T cell receptor beta chains below were found in one sample sequenced in a study of blood T cells in healthy people across ages. Alongside a J-beta primer mix, a sample-barcoded 5' primer served in a second PCR lasting roughly 6 to 11 cycles. TCRdb fed the 5' RACE reads into MiXCR, producing one record per CDR3 protein. Of under 1,000,000 distinct CDR3 sequences listed, around 34% are singletons. What was sequenced was blood. These receptor sequences come from a man in his late teens or twenties in good health.

This clonotype turned up a few times. J is TRBJ2-1 and V is TRBV5-5; D remains ambiguous. The CDR3 is 16 residues long. Germline-derived CDR1 and CDR2 are SGHKS and YYEKEE (reference sequence). The V end was cut by 4 bases, the J end by 4 bases, with 18 bases between. As DNA, the CDR3 is TGTGCCAGCAGCCCCGGAGAAGCAGGTAGATACAATGAGCAGTTCTTC. It is translated as CASSPGEAGRYNEQFF.

The chain recombines TRBV2 with TRBJ2-3; 7 positions match TRBD1. Germline assignment: CDR1 SNHLY and CDR2 FYNNEI. V was clipped by 6 bases and J by 0 bases; unmatched bases: 12. There are 17 residues in the CDR3. CDR3 in amino acids: CASRLTGQRISTDTQYF. The CDR3 DNA reads as TGTGCCAGCAGGCTAACGGGACAGCGGATCAGCACAGATACGCAGTATTTT.

The V gene is TRBV9, the J gene TRBJ2-3; 7 positions agree with TRBD2. J was trimmed by 2 bases and V by 0 bases; bases with no gene match: 6. Per the germline V gene, CDR1 is SGDLS and CDR2 is YYNGEE. This CDR3 has 16 residues. The CDR3 nucleotides read TGTGCCAGCAGCGTAGAGGGCGGGGGAAACACAGATACGCAGTATTTT. It is translated as CASSVEGGGNTDTQYF.

This clonotype has at least ten counts. The CDR3 here is CASSLDSYYGYTF. Written as DNA, the CDR3 is TGTGCCAGCAGCCTTGACTCATACTATGGCTACACCTTC. The rearrangement joins TRBV7-2 to TRBJ1-2; D gene uncertain. The V end lost 5 bases, the J end lost 3 bases, and 10 bases lay between the germline ends. The CDR3 sequence is 13 residues long. Germline assignment: CDR1 SGHTA and CDR2 FQGNSA.

The chain combines TRBV18 with TRBJ1-1, with a weak D call TRBD1 (5 bases). CDR1 KGHSH and CDR2 LQKENI come from the germline V gene. V lost 6 bases and J lost 4, with 15 bases in between. The CDR3 consists of 14 residues. CDR3 in DNA: TGTGCCAGCTCGCAGGGAGGAAGGGCCACTGAAGCTTTCTTT. Translated: CASSQGGRATEAFF. Supplemented by reference TRBV18 and TRBJ1-1, the full variable domain reads NAGVMQNPRHLVRRRGQEARLRCSPMKGHSHVYWYRQLPEEGLKFMVYLQKENIIDESGMPKERFSAEFPKEGPSILRIQQVVRGDSAAYFCASSQGGRATEAFFGQGTRLTVV.

The CDR3 DNA is TGCGCCAGCAGCTTGGAAAGCGGATGGGAGCAGTTCTTC. This encodes CASSLESGWEQFF. The chain couples TRBV5-1 to TRBJ2-1; possibly TRBD2 for D (5 bases). Trimming took 0 bases from V and 10 from J, leaving 11 bases between them. This CDR3 is built from 13 residues. Germline assignment: CDR1 SGHRS and CDR2 YFSETQ.

This clonotype has a single count. The V gene is TRBV10-3, the J gene TRBJ2-3; 7 positions match TRBD1. The junction had 8 bases not matched to a gene; V was cut back by 4 bases and J by 1 base. The CDR3 sequence is 16 residues long. Germline V gene sequence: CDR1 ENHRY, CDR2 SYGVKD. Written as DNA, the CDR3 is TGTGCCATCAGTGTAGGGGACAGCCCTCGCACAGATACGCAGTATTTT. Amino acid sequence: CAISVGDSPRTDTQYF.

This chain connects TRBV6-5 to TRBJ2-7; 8 nucleotides match TRBD1. Losses at the gene ends were 6 bases for V and 1 base for J; bases not matched to a gene: 11. This CDR3 is built from 16 residues. Germline assignment: CDR1 MNHEY and CDR2 SVGAGI. In DNA form, the CDR3 reads TGTGCCAGCAGGCCATTTCAGGGGGCAACTTCCTACGAGCAGTACTTC. It specifies CASRPFQGATSYEQYF.

This clonotype occurred a few times. The chain joins TRBV7-2 to TRBJ1-2, with 11 positions matching TRBD1. The CDR3 consists of 15 residues. CDR1 and CDR2 (germline): SGHTA, FQGNSA. J lost 6 bases, V lost 1 base, and 4 bases had no gene match. As DNA, the CDR3 is TGTGCCAGCAGCTTAGTTGCGGGACAGGGGGATGGCTACACCTTC. It yields the protein CASSLVAGQGDGYTF.

The V call is TRBV12-3 or TRBV12-4, the J call TRBJ1-6, with 7 bases fitting TRBD1. V lost 2 bases, J lost 8 bases, and 6 bases stayed unmatched. CDR3 length: 15 residues. CDR3 nucleotide sequence: TGTGCCAGCAGTTTAAGGCAGGGGGTACATTCACCCCTCCACTTT. It specifies CASSLRQGVHSPLHF.

This clonotype was counted between two and nine times. This chain joins TRBV6-2 or TRBV6-3 and TRBJ1-1, with 10 bases lining up with TRBD1. Losses at the gene ends were 6 bases for V and 4 bases for J; bases not matched to a gene: 5. Germline V gives CDR1 MNHEY, CDR2 SVGEGT. This CDR3 spans 14 amino acids. The CDR3 loop is CASRDRGTATEAFF. CDR3 DNA: TGTGCCAGCAGGGACAGGGGGACGGCCACTGAAGCTTTCTTT.

This clonotype was counted ten times or more. The rearrangement joins TRBV10-3 to TRBJ2-5, with 8 bases lining up with TRBD2. J was trimmed by 0 bases and V by 0 bases; bases with no gene match: 3. This CDR3 spans 16 amino acids. The germline V gene has CDR1 ENHRY and CDR2 SYGVKD. The CDR3 DNA is TGTGCCATCAGTGAGTCCCGCGGGGGGAACCAAGAGACCCAGTACTTC. This codes for CAISESRGGNQETQYF.

This clonotype has only one observation. The V gene is TRBV12-3 or TRBV12-4, the J gene TRBJ2-7; 9 nucleotides agree with TRBD1. This CDR3 is 20 amino acids long. After removal of 4 bases from V and 1 base from J, the junction contained 20 bases not matched to a gene. The CDR3 is CASSSQVTGGVFGLSYEQYF. The CDR3 DNA reads as TGTGCCAGCAGTTCCCAAGTTACAGGGGGCGTGTTCGGGTTGTCCTACGAGCAGTACTTC.

V usage is TRBV11-1 and J usage is TRBJ2-5; perhaps TRBD2 as D (5 bases). This CDR3 region has 15 residues. CDR1 SGHAT and CDR2 FQDESV come from the germline V gene (reference sequence). The V gene lost 5 bases and the J gene lost 2 bases, with 15 bases spanning the gap. CDR3 amino acids: CASSPGKLGQETQYF. The CDR3 coding sequence is TGTGCCAGCAGCCCGGGGAAATTGGGTCAAGAGACCCAGTACTTC. Together with reference TRBV11-1 and TRBJ2-5, the CDR3 gives the full variable domain: EAEVAQSPRYKITEKSQAVAFWCDPISGHATLYWYRQILGQGPELLVQFQDESVVDDSQLPKDRFSAERLKGVDSTLKIQPAELGDSAMYLCASSPGKLGQETQYFGPGTRLLVL.

Written as DNA, the CDR3 is TGTGCCAGCAGCTTAGGACAGGGAATAAGAGATACGCAGTATTTT. As protein: CASSLGQGIRDTQYF. The genes are TRBV11-2 and TRBJ2-3; 7 bases are shared with TRBD1. The germline CDR1 and CDR2 sequences are SGHAT and FQNNGV. This CDR3 is built from 15 residues. V trimming: 1 base; J trimming: 5 bases; junction bases outside the gene matches: 6.

This clonotype was detected once. A read error is possible here, since a much larger clone lies one base away. This chain uses TRBV4-2 with TRBJ2-7, with 10 positions matching TRBD2. This CDR3 contains 15 residues. Looked up from germline, CDR1 is LGHNA and CDR2 is YNFKEQ. With 6 bases clipped from V and 7 bases from J, the junction kept 12 bases outside the gene matches. The CDR3 nucleotides read TGTGCCAGCAGGAAAAGCGGGGGGGCTCAAAATGAGCAGTACTTC. It codes for CASRKSGGAQNEQYF.

This clonotype came up many times. The chain links TRBV2 to TRBJ2-3, with a weak D call TRBD2 (5 bases). Germline assignment: CDR1 SNHLY and CDR2 FYNNEI. The V and J ends lost 6 bases and 6 bases respectively, with 13 bases between them. This CDR3 contains 13 residues. The CDR3 sequence is CASSPGFPDTQYF. CDR3 nucleotides: TGTGCCAGCAGCCCGGGATTCCCGGATACGCAGTATTTT. Based on the CDR3 plus reference TRBV2 and TRBJ2-3, the full variable domain is EPEVTQTPSHQVTQMGQEVILRCVPISNHLYFYWYRQILGQKVEFLVSFYNNEISEKSEIFDDQFSVERPDGSNFTLKIRSTKLEDSAMYFCASSPGFPDTQYFGPGTRLTVL.

As for this clonotype: At one boundary the junction diverges from the germline segment, which might be a read error. The V and J genes are TRBV7-7 and TRBJ2-5, with D unresolved. The CDR3 length is 16 residues. CDR1 is SSHAT and CDR2 is FNYEAQ in the germline V gene (reference sequence). The CDR3 loop reads CASSLGVTGHQETQYF. The CDR3 DNA follows: TGTGCTAGCAGCTTAGGAGTCACTGGACACCAAGAGACCCAGTACTTC.

This clonotype showed up just a few times. The V call is TRBV20-1, the J call TRBJ2-1, with 7 nucleotides matching TRBD2. This CDR3 has 15 amino acids. The V segment lost 6 bases and the J segment 2 bases; nucleotides outside the gene matches: 10. Germline CDR1 reads DFQATT; CDR2 reads SNEGSKA (reference sequence). CDR3 region: CSATVERETYNEQFF. In DNA, the CDR3 is TGCAGTGCCACAGTTGAGCGGGAAACCTACAATGAGCAGTTCTTC.

This chain links TRBV30 with TRBJ1-2; D remains unclear. There are 13 residues in the CDR3. Germline V gene lookup returns CDR1 GTSNPN and CDR2 SVGIG (reference sequence). V shed 0 bases and J shed 0 bases, with 5 bases lying between them. CDR3 nucleotides: TGTGCCTGGAGTGTGAGATCTAACTATGGCTACACCTTC. Its translation is CAWSVRSNYGYTF. The variable domain in full, completed from reference TRBV30 and TRBJ1-2, reads SQTIHQWPATLVQPVGSPLSLECTVEGTSNPNLYWYRQAAGRGLQLLFYSVGIGQISSEVPQNLSASRPQDRQFILSSKKLLLSDSGFYLCAWSVRSNYGYTFGSGTRLTVV.

The chain employs TRBV2 and TRBJ1-1, with a tentative D call TRBD1 (5 bases). Germline CDR1 and CDR2: SNHLY and FYNNEI. Deletions cut 2 bases from V and 5 bases from J, with 12 bases between. This CDR3 spans 14 amino acids. The CDR3 DNA reads as TGTGCCAGCAGTGAAAGAAGGGAGGGGACTGAAGCTTTCTTT. Protein sequence: CASSERREGTEAFF.

The chain employs TRBV7-2 and TRBJ1-1; tentative D call: TRBD1 (5 bases). The CDR3 extends over 14 amino acids. The V and J ends lost 6 bases and 0 bases respectively, with 11 bases between them. Per the germline V gene, CDR1 is SGHTA and CDR2 is FQGNSA. This CDR3 reads CASRMDTMNTEAFF. CDR3 nucleotides: TGTGCCAGCAGAATGGACACCATGAACACTGAAGCTTTCTTT.

A few counts support this clonotype. A much larger clonotype is one base distant, so this may be a read error. The rearrangement links TRBV12-3 or TRBV12-4 to TRBJ1-1; maybe TRBD1 (5 bases). Trimming stripped 1 base from V and 13 bases from J, with 10 bases between. The CDR3 has 11 amino acids. DNA of the CDR3: TGTGCCAGCAGTTTAGGGGGGGGAGTTTTCTTT. Protein sequence: CASSLGGGVFF.

The chain links TRBV6-2 or TRBV6-3 to TRBJ1-5, with D unresolved. V was shortened by 0 bases and J by 0 bases, with 15 bases between the two germline ends. The CDR3 extends over 18 amino acids. The germline V gene encodes CDR1 MNHEY and CDR2 SVGEGT. This chain's CDR3 is CASSYSAQYPYSNQPQHF. The CDR3 nucleotides read TGTGCCAGCAGTTACTCGGCCCAGTACCCATATAGCAATCAGCCCCAGCATTTT.

This clonotype showed up many times. V usage is TRBV12-3 or TRBV12-4 and J usage is TRBJ1-2, with TRBD1 matching over 7 bases. The CDR3 extends over 13 amino acids. V was pared by 5 bases and J by 3 bases, with 3 bases of the junction left unmatched. The CDR3 region is CASSLTGDYGYTF. In DNA form, the CDR3 reads TGTGCCAGCAGTCTCACAGGGGACTATGGCTACACCTTC.

This rearrangement joins TRBV29-1 to TRBJ1-2; TRBD1 is a possible D gene (5 bases). Per the germline V gene, CDR1 is SQVTM and CDR2 is ANQGSEA. V lost 7 bases, J lost 0 bases, and 15 bases lay in between. The CDR3 spans 14 residues. The CDR3 sequence: CSGGREQANYGYTF. The CDR3 coding sequence is TGCAGCGGGGGGAGGGAGCAAGCTAACTATGGCTACACCTTC.

V is TRBV20-1 and J is TRBJ2-3, with 8 bases aligning to TRBD2. Per the germline V gene, CDR1 is DFQATT and CDR2 is SNEGSKA (reference sequence). The CDR3 runs 18 residues. J gave up 0 bases and V 1 base, and 12 bases lay outside the gene matches. The CDR3 reads CSARVPGGAGASTDTQYF. CDR3 DNA: TGCAGTGCTAGAGTCCCCGGGGGAGCGGGGGCGAGCACAGATACGCAGTATTTT.

In its sample, this clonotype was seen many times. The chain recombines TRBV12-3 or TRBV12-4 with TRBJ1-2; D not resolved. The length of the CDR3 is 12 residues. Trimming left V 5 bases short and J 8 bases short, with 12 bases between. CDR3 bases: TGTGCCAGCAGTCCCCAAGATCGAGGCTACACCTTC. The encoded protein is CASSPQDRGYTF.

With respect to this clonotype: A much larger clone sits a single nucleotide away, making a read error possible. This rearrangement joins TRBV9 to TRBJ2-5; D gene unclear. The J call is doubtful: the DNA matches TRBJ2-7 better. The germline V gene encodes CDR1 SGDLS and CDR2 YYNGEE. This CDR3 comprises 15 residues. The CDR3 DNA is TGTGCCAGCAGCGTAGACGATTTGGGAACCGACGAGCAGTACTTC. Residues: CASSVDDLGTDEQYF.